This T cell receptor beta chain is drawn from a study of spatial heterogeneity in lung cancer. Study summary: After resection, follow-up PBMC samples were sequenced when available, at a median of roughly two years later. As counted in raw reads, each unique TCR and UMI combination appeared more than ten times on average.

TCR cDNA molecules each carried a unique molecular identifier. Each CDR3 protein gets one entry after TCRdb re-called the 5' RACE reads with MiXCR. Of about 16,000 distinct CDR3 sequences in the sample, approximately 6.8% were seen once. CDR1 and CDR2 (germline): DFQATT, SNEGSKA (reference sequence). The CDR3 loop spans 15 amino acids. The ends lost 5 bases at V and 6 bases at J; junction bases unmatched: 14. Time point defined: blood at routine non-recurrence follow-up after resection. Tumor, nontumor lung or frozen PBMC supplied whole RNA, sequenced without sorting. At least ten counts were recorded for this clonotype.

This receptor was identified in a male donor with early-stage non-small cell lung cancer. The material was PBMCs, obtained at follow-up. The V and J genes are TRBV20-1 and TRBJ1-1, with TRBD1 matching over 8 bases. CDR3 sequence: CSAPRSTGVVAEAFF. In DNA form, the CDR3 reads TGCAGTGCTCCCCGTTCGACAGGGGTGGTCGCTGAAGCTTTCTTT.